This T cell receptor (beta chain) was retrieved from a study of regulatory T cells in long-lasting Graves disease. In the case of this clonotype: The antigen is not known.

This sample's time point: newly diagnosed GD, antithyroid drugs for less than 3 months. RNA from PBMCs was the source of the TCR library. Trimming stripped 7 bases from V and 6 bases from J, with 15 bases between. This CDR3 spans 13 amino acids. Investigators prepared the TCR beta libraries by applying iRepertoire HTBI primers and Arm-PCR of CDR3 regions. MiXCR, run by TCRdb on the multiplex PCR reads, gives a single entry per CDR3 protein. This repertoire shows approximately 250,000 distinct CDR3 sequences, about a sixth found once; its top ten account for 22%. Notes on the study in general: Gene preferences differed: TRBV28, TRBJ1-2, TRBJ2-5 in persistent cases. Limited sample numbers may have lowered accuracy. For persistent Graves' patients, TCR diversity was lower than for newly diagnosed ones.

The TCR sequence derives from a female donor with Graves disease. The V call is TRBV12-3 or TRBV12-4, the J call TRBJ1-1; D unresolved. The sample here was peripheral blood mononuclear cells (PBMCs), taken at new diagnosis, from a patient treated with antithyroid drugs. The CDR3 is CASTAGSLAEAFF. The CDR3 DNA sequence: TGTGCCAGCACCGCCGGGTCGCTGGCTGAAGCTTTCTTT.